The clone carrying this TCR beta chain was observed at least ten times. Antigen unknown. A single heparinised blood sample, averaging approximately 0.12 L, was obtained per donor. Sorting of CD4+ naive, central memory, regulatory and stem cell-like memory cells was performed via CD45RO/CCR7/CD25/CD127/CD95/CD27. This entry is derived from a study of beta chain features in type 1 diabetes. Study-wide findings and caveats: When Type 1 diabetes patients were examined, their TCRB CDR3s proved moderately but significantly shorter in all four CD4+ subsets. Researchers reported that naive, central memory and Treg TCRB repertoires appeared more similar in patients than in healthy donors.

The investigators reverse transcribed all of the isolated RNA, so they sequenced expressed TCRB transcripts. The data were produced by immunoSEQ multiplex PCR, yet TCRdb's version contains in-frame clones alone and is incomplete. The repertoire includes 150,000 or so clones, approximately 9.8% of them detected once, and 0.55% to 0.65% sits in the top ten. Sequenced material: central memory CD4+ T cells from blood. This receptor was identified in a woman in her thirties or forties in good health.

The CDR3 spells CASSPRTGGTGELFF. The CDR3, as DNA: TGTGCCAGCAGCCCTAGGACAGGGGGCACCGGGGAGCTGTTTTTT. The rearrangement links TRBV4-2 to TRBJ2-2; TRBD1 aligns across 10 bases. The CDR3 is 15 amino acids. Germline values: CDR1 LGHNA, CDR2 YNFKEQ. Losses at the gene ends were 4 bases for V and 4 bases for J; bases not matched to a gene: 3.